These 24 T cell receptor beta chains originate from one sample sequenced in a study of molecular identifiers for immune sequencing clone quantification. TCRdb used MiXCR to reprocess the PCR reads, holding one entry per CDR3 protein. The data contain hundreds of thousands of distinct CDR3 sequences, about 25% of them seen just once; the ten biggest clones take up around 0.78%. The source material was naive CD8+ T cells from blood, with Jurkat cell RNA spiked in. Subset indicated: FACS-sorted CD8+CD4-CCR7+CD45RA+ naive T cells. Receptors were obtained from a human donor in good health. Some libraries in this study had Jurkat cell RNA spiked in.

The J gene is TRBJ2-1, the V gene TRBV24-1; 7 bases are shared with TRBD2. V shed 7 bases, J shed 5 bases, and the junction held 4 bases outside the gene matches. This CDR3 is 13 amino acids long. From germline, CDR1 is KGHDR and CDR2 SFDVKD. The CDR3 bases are TGTGCCACCAGCGTTAGCGGGCACAATGAGCAGTTCTTC. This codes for CATSVSGHNEQFF.

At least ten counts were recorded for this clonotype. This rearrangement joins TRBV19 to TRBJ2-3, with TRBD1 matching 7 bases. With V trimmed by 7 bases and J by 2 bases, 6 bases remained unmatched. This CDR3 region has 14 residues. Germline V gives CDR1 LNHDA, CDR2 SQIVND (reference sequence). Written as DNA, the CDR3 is TGTGCCAGTAACGGAGACAGGGTCACAGATACGCAGTATTTT. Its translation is CASNGDRVTDTQYF.

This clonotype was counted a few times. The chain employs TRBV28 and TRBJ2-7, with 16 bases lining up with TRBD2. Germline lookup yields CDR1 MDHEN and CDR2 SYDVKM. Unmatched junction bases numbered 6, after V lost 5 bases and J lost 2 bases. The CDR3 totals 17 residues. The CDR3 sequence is CASSDPGLAGGAYEQYF. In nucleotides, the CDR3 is TGTGCCAGCAGTGACCCGGGACTAGCGGGAGGGGCCTACGAGCAGTACTTC.

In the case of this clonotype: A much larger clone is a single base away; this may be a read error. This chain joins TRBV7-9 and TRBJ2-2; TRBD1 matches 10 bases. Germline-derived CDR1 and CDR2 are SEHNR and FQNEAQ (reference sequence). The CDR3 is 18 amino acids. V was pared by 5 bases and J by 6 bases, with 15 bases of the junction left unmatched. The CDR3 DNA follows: TGTGCCAGCAGCGAGACAGGGGGCGTCGGTCTGGCCCCCGGGGAGCTGTTTTTT. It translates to CASSETGGVGLAPGELFF.

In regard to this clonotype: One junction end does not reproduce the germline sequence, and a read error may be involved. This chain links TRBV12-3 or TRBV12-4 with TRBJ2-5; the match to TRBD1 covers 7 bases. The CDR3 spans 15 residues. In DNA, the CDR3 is TGTGTCAGCAGCTTAGATTACAGGGGCAGGGAGACCCAGTACTTC. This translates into CVSSLDYRGRETQYF.

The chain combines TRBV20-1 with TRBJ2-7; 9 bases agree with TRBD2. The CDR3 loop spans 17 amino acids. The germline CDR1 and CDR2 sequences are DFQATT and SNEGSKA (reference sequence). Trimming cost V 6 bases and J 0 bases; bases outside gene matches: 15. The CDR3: CSALGAGGKKGSYEQYF. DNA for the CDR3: TGCAGTGCCCTGGGAGCGGGAGGTAAAAAGGGCTCCTACGAGCAGTACTTC.

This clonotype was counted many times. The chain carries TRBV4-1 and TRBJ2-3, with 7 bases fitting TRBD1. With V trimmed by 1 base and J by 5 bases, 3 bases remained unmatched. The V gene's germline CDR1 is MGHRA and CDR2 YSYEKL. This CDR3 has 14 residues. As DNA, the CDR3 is TGCGCCAGCAGCCAAGGACAGGGTTTAGATACGCAGTATTTT. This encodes CASSQGQGLDTQYF.

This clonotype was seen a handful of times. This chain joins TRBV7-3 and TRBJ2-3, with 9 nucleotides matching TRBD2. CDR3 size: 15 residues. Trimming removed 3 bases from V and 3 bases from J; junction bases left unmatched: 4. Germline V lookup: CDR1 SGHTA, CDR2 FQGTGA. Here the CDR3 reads CASSLGLALTDTQYF. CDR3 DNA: TGTGCCAGCAGCTTGGGACTAGCCCTTACAGATACGCAGTATTTT.

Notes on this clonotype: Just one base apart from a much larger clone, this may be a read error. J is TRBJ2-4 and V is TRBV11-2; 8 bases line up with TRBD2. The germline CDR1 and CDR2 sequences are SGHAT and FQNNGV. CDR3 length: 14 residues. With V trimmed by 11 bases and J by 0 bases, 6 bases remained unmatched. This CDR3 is CAPGGGQAKNIQYF. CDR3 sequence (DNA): TGTGCCCCCGGGGGGGGTCAAGCCAAAAACATTCAGTACTTC.

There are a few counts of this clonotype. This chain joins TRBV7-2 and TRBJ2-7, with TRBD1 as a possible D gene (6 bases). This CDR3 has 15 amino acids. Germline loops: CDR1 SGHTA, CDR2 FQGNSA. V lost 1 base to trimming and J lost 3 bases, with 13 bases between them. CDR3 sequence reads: CASSLDPGANYEQYF. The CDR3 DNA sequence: TGTGCCAGCAGCTTAGATCCAGGGGCCAACTACGAGCAGTACTTC.

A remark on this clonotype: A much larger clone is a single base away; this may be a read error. CDR3 amino acids: CASRAGVADAQYF. The CDR3 DNA is TGTGCCAGCAGAGCAGGAGTAGCGGATGCGCAGTATTTT. J is TRBJ2-3 and V is TRBV6-5; TRBD2 might be the D (6 bases). The CDR3 contains 13 residues. V was pared by 6 bases and J by 10 bases, with 17 bases between. CDR1 and CDR2 (germline): MNHEY, SVGAGI.

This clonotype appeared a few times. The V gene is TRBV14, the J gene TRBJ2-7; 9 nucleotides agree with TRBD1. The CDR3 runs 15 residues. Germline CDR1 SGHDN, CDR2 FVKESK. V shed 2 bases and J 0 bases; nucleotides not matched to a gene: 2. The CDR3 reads CASSQTQGASYEQYF. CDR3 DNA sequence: TGTGCCAGCAGCCAAACACAGGGGGCCTCCTACGAGCAGTACTTC.

The CDR3 reads CASSISLGLAGETQYF. CDR3 nucleotide sequence: TGTGCCAGTAGTATATCCCTCGGACTAGCGGGAGAGACCCAGTACTTC. The chain links TRBV19 to TRBJ2-5, with 11 bases identical to TRBD2. Germline CDR1 is LNHDA and CDR2 is SQIVND (reference sequence). The V gene end was trimmed by 2 bases and the J gene end by 4 bases; junction bases not matched to a gene: 6. The CDR3 is 16 amino acids.

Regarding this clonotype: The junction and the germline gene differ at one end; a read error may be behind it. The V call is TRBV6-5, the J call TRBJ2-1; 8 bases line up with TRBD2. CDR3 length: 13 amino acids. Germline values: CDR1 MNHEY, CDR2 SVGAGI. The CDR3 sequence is CTSSYYAGGEQFF. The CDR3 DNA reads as TGTACCAGCAGTTACTACGCGGGGGGTGAGCAGTTCTTC.

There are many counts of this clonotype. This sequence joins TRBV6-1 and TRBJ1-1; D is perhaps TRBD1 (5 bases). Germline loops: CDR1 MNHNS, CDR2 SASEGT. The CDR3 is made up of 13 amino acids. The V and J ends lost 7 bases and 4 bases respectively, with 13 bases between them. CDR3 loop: CASNRNGGTEAFF. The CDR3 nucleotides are TGTGCCAGCAATCGAAACGGGGGCACTGAAGCTTTCTTT.

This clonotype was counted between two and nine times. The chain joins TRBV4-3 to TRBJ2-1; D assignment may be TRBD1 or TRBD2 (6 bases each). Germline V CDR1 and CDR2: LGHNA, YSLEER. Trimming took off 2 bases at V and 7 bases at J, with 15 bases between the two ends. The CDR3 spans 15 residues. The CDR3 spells CASSQRTGAQNEQFF. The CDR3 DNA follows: TGCGCCAGCAGCCAACGAACGGGGGCTCAGAATGAGCAGTTCTTC.

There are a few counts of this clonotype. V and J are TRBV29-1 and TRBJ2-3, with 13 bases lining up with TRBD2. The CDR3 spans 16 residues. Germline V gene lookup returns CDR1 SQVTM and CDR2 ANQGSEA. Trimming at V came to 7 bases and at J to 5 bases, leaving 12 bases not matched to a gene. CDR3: CSGGGLAGDPGDTQYF. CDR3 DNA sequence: TGCAGCGGAGGAGGACTAGCGGGAGACCCAGGAGATACGCAGTATTTT.

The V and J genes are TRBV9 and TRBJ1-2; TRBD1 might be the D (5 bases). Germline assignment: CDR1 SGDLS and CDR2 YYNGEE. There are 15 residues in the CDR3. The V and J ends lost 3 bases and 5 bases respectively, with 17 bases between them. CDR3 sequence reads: CASSEGSLMEYGYTF. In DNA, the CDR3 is TGTGCCAGCAGCGAGGGGTCTCTCATGGAGTATGGCTACACCTTC.

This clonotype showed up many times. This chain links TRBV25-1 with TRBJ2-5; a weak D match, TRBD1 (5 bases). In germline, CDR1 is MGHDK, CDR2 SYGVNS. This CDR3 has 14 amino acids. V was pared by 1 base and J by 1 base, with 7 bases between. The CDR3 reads CASSELRGQETQYF. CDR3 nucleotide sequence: TGTGCCAGCAGTGAATTAAGGGGCCAAGAGACCCAGTACTTC.

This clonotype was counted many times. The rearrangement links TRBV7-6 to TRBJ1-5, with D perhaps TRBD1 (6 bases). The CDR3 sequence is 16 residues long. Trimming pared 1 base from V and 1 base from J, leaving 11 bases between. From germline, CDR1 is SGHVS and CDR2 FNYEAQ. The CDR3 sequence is CASSLGTGLSNQPQHF. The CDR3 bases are TGTGCCAGCAGCTTAGGTACAGGGTTAAGCAATCAGCCCCAGCATTTT.

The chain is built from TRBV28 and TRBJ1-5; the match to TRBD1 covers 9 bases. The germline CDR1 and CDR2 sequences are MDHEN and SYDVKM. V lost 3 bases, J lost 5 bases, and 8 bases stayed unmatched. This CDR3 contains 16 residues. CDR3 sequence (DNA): TGTGCCAGCAGTTTGTCTGGGACAGGGAGGGATCAGCCCCAGCATTTT. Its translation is CASSLSGTGRDQPQHF. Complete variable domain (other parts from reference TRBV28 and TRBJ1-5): DVKVTQSSRYLVKRTGEKVFLECVQDMDHENMFWYRQDPGLGLRLIYFSYDVKMKEKGDIPEGYSVSREKKERFSLILESASTNQTSMYLCASSLSGTGRDQPQHFGDGTRLSIL.

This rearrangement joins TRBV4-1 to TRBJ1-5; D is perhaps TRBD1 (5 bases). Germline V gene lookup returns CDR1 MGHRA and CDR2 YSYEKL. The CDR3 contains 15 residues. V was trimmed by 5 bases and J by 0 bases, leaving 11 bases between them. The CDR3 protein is CASSDQTDSNQPQHF. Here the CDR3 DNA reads TGCGCCAGCAGCGACCAGACAGATAGCAATCAGCCCCAGCATTTT.

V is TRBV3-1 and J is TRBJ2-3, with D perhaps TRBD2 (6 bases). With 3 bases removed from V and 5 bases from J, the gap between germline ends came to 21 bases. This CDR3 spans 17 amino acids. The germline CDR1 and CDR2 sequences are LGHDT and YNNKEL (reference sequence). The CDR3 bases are TGTGCCAGCAGCCAGGCCGCCGGGACTCCCTATTTAGATACGCAGTATTTT. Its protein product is CASSQAAGTPYLDTQYF.

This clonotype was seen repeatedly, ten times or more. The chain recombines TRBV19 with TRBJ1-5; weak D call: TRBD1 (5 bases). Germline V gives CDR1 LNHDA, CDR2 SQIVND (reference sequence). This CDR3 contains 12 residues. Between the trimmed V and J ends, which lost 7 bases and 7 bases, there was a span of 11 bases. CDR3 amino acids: CASTEGLQPQHF. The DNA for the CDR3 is TGTGCCAGTACTGAGGGACTACAGCCCCAGCATTTT. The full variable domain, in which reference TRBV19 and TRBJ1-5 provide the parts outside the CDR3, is DGGITQSPKYLFRKEGQNVTLSCEQNLNHDAMYWYRQDPGQGLRLIYYSQIVNDFQKGDIAEGYSVSREKKESFPLTVTSAQKNPTAFYLCASTEGLQPQHFGDGTRLSIL.